Below, 19 T cell receptor beta chains from the same sample are listed, as sequenced in a study of T cells in Graves' hyperthyroidism and ophthalmopathy. It was RNA transcripts that yielded the amplified TCR beta CDR3 regions. Carried out on the TCR CDR3, a first-round RT-PCR used the HTBI primer set. One entry per CDR3 protein results from TCRdb running MiXCR on the multiplex PCR reads. The table lists 45,000 or so distinct CDR3 sequences, more than 40% of them singletons. Sequenced: peripheral blood or thyroid tissue (not recorded which). The receptors shown here come from a woman aged 45-65 years with Graves' hyperthyroidism.

V usage is TRBV7-9 and J usage is TRBJ1-5, with 9 bases identical to TRBD1. Trimming took 0 bases from V and 11 from J; bases not matched to a gene: 8. The CDR3 sequence is 15 residues long. CDR1 SEHNR and CDR2 FQNEAQ come from the germline V gene (reference sequence). The CDR3 nucleotides read TGTGCCAGCAGCTTAGCGGGGACAGGGAAAGAGACCCAGCATTTT. It specifies CASSLAGTGKETQHF.

This clonotype was recorded many times. This rearrangement joins TRBV7-2 to TRBJ2-7; no clear D. V lost 3 bases and J lost 4, with 10 bases in between. The CDR3 spans 13 residues. Germline lookup yields CDR1 SGHTA and CDR2 FQGNSA. The CDR3 DNA reads as TGTGCCAGCAGCTTTAGGTATTCATACGAGCAGTACTTC. The encoded protein is CASSFRYSYEQYF.

Note on this clonotype: A much larger clone differs from this one at a single base, so this may be a read error. The genes are TRBV7-2 and TRBJ2-3; D perhaps matches TRBD2 (6 bases). The CDR3 length is 14 residues. V was pared by 5 bases and J by 1 base, with 10 bases between. Per germline, CDR1 SGHTA and CDR2 FQGNSA. The DNA of the CDR3 is TGTGCCAGCAGCATTATAGCGGGCACAGATACGCAGTATTTT. Translated, it gives CASSIIAGTDTQYF.

Many counts were recorded for this clonotype. The chain couples TRBV4-2 to TRBJ2-7, with 8 bases that match TRBD1. Germline V CDR1 and CDR2: LGHNA, YNFKEQ. V shed 0 bases and J 3 bases; nucleotides not matched to a gene: 7. The CDR3 sequence is 16 residues long. The CDR3 DNA reads as TGTGCCAGCAGCCAAGAGGGGGGAGACAGGGGCTACGAGCAGTACTTC. Its protein is CASSQEGGDRGYEQYF.

This chain connects TRBV25-1 to TRBJ2-5; D possibly corresponds to TRBD1 (6 bases). Germline V CDR1 and CDR2: MGHDK, SYGVNS. This CDR3 is 14 amino acids long. V lost 3 bases, J lost 1 base, and 9 bases lay in between. DNA of the CDR3: TGTGCCAGCAGTGATTTGGACAGCCAAGAGACCCAGTACTTC. Translated, it gives CASSDLDSQETQYF.

This rearrangement joins TRBV28 to TRBJ1-6; 9 nucleotides agree with TRBD1. Losses at the gene ends were 5 bases for V and 5 bases for J; bases not matched to a gene: 4. Germline lookup yields CDR1 MDHEN and CDR2 SYDVKM. The CDR3 spans 15 residues. The CDR3 DNA reads as TGTGCCAGCAGTCCACAGGGGGCGAATAATTCACCCCTCCACTTT. It translates to CASSPQGANNSPLHF. The full variable domain, in which reference TRBV28 and TRBJ1-6 provide the parts outside the CDR3, is DVKVTQSSRYLVKRTGEKVFLECVQDMDHENMFWYRQDPGLGLRLIYFSYDVKMKEKGDIPEGYSVSREKKERFSLILESASTNQTSMYLCASSPQGANNSPLHFGNGTRLTVT.

The rearrangement links TRBV5-6 to TRBJ1-5; TRBD1 matches at 7 bases. Germline lookup yields CDR1 SGHDT and CDR2 YYEEEE. V lost 0 bases to trimming and J lost 1 base; unmatched junction nucleotides: 7. The CDR3 loop spans 17 amino acids. The CDR3: CASSLVRGAISNQPQHF. The CDR3, as DNA: TGTGCCAGCAGCTTGGTCAGGGGGGCCATCAGCAATCAGCCCCAGCATTTT.

This sequence joins TRBV29-1 and TRBJ1-2, with 7 bases lining up with TRBD1. V gave up 8 bases and J gave up 2 bases; unmatched junction bases: 8. Germline V gene sequence: CDR1 SQVTM, CDR2 ANQGSEA. The CDR3 totals 13 residues. In DNA form, the CDR3 reads TGCAGCTTAGACTACAGGGGAAACTATGGCTACACCTTC. Translation: CSLDYRGNYGYTF.

The rearrangement uses TRBV7-2 and TRBJ2-5, with TRBD2 matching over 9 bases. V shed 2 bases and J 4 bases; nucleotides not matched to a gene: 5. Per germline, CDR1 SGHTA and CDR2 FQGNSA. The CDR3 is made up of 15 amino acids. The CDR3 nucleotides are TGTGCCAGCAGCTTAAGGGGCGGGAGGGGAGAGACCCAGTACTTC. Amino acid sequence: CASSLRGGRGETQYF.

This clonotype was detected only a few times. The chain joins TRBV28 to TRBJ1-1; D gene unclear. The CDR3 has 15 residues. V lost 2 bases to trimming and J lost 3 bases, with 13 bases between them. Looked up from germline, CDR1 is MDHEN and CDR2 is SYDVKM. CDR3 DNA: TGTGCCAGCAGTTTAGCCGGGAAAGCGGACACTGAAGCTTTCTTT. As protein: CASSLAGKADTEAFF.

This clonotype was observed many times. The gene calls are TRBV6-5 and TRBJ2-2, with D perhaps matching TRBD1 (6 bases). This CDR3 spans 14 amino acids. Per the germline V gene, CDR1 is MNHEY and CDR2 is SVGAGI. The V gene lost 2 bases and the J gene lost 5 bases, with 9 bases spanning the gap. CDR3 residues: CASSYGRGTGELFF. DNA of the CDR3: TGTGCCAGCAGTTACGGCAGGGGTACCGGGGAGCTGTTTTTT.

The chain joins TRBV10-3 to TRBJ1-1; D gene ambiguous. V lost 6 bases and J lost 4, with 6 bases in between. The CDR3 consists of 11 residues. Per germline, CDR1 ENHRY and CDR2 SYGVKD. CDR3 DNA sequence: TGTGCCATCAGCCGGGGCACTGAAGCTTTCTTT. Translating gives CAISRGTEAFF.

This clonotype has a count of ten or more. The V gene is TRBV5-1, the J gene TRBJ1-6; weak D call: TRBD1 (5 bases). With 1 base removed from V and 5 bases from J, the gap between germline ends came to 13 bases. Germline V gene data show CDR1 as SGHRS and CDR2 as YFSETQ. This CDR3 comprises 16 residues. The CDR3 region is CASSLTGHTDNSPLHF. The CDR3, as DNA: TGCGCCAGCAGCTTGACTGGACATACCGATAATTCACCCCTCCACTTT.

This clonotype has a count of ten or more. The chain combines TRBV5-6 with TRBJ2-7; D perhaps matches TRBD2 (6 bases). The CDR3 has 16 residues. Trimming cost V 0 bases and J 0 bases, with 13 bases left between them. CDR1 is SGHDT, CDR2 YYEEEE, per germline. CDR3 in DNA: TGTGCCAGCAGCTTGGAACCGGGACTGCGCTCCTACGAGCAGTACTTC. It codes for CASSLEPGLRSYEQYF.

The chain joins TRBV10-3 to TRBJ1-5, with TRBD1 matching over 9 bases. The V segment lost 5 bases and the J segment 7 bases; nucleotides outside the gene matches: 6. This CDR3 comprises 14 residues. In germline, CDR1 is ENHRY, CDR2 SYGVKD. The CDR3 DNA is TGTGCCATCAGTCGACCGGGACAGGGACAGCCCCAGCATTTT. It encodes CAISRPGQGQPQHF.

This clonotype was detected ten times or more. The chain recombines TRBV20-1 with TRBJ2-7; 8 nucleotides agree with TRBD2. V shed 3 bases and J 1 base; nucleotides not matched to a gene: 5. The CDR3 sequence is 14 residues long. CDR1 is DFQATT and CDR2 is SNEGSKA in the germline V gene (reference sequence). This chain's CDR3 is CSASLTSGSYEQYF. CDR3 sequence (DNA): TGCAGTGCTAGTCTTACTAGCGGATCCTACGAGCAGTACTTC.

This clonotype was observed many times. The genes are TRBV10-3 and TRBJ2-3; D is perhaps TRBD2 (5 bases). Between the trimmed V and J ends, which lost 7 bases and 1 base, there was a span of 21 bases. CDR3 length: 17 residues. Per the germline V gene, CDR1 is ENHRY and CDR2 is SYGVKD. The chain's CDR3 is CAIKARTASPGTDTQYF. The CDR3 bases are TGTGCCATCAAGGCAAGGACCGCTAGCCCTGGCACAGATACGCAGTATTTT.

The V and J genes are TRBV6-5 and TRBJ1-4; maybe TRBD1 (5 bases). There are 13 residues in the CDR3. Germline lookup yields CDR1 MNHEY and CDR2 SVGAGI. Trimming removed 5 bases from V and 8 bases from J, with 12 bases in between. As DNA, the CDR3 is TGTGCCAGCAGTAAGACAGATGCGGAAAAACTGTTTTTT. This translates into CASSKTDAEKLFF.

The J gene is TRBJ1-2, the V gene TRBV7-2; D gene ambiguous. Trimming shortened V by 0 bases and J by 4 bases, and 9 bases separated the two germline ends. Looked up from germline, CDR1 is SGHTA and CDR2 is FQGNSA. This CDR3 has 14 amino acids. CDR3 amino acids: CASSLAAASYGYTF. In nucleotides, the CDR3 is TGTGCCAGCAGCTTAGCGGCAGCTAGCTATGGCTACACCTTC.